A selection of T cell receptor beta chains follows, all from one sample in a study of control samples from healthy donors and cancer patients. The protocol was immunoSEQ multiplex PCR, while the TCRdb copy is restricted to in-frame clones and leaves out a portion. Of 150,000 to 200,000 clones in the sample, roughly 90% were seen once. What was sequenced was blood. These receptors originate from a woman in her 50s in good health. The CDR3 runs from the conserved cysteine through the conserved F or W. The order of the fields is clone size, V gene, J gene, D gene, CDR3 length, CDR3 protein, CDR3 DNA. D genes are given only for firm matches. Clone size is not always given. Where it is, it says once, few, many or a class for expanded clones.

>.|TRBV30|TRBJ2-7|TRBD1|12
CAWVPDRAEQYF
TGTGCCTGGGTACCGGACAGGGCCGAGCAGTACTTC
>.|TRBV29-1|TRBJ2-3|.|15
CSARLRQKSTDTQYF
TGCAGCGCACGGCTCCGACAGAAAAGCACAGATACGCAGTATTTT
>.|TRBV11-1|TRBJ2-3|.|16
CASSPRPRFGTDTQYF
TGTGCCAGCAGCCCTCGGCCCCGATTCGGTACAGATACGCAGTATTTT
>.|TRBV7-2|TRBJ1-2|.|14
CASSLDARNYGYTF
TGTGCCAGCAGCTTAGACGCCAGGAACTATGGCTACACCTTC
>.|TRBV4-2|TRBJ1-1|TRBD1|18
CASSRPPGQGAGNTEAFF
TGTGCCAGCAGCCGACCACCGGGACAGGGGGCGGGGAACACTGAAGCTTTCTTT
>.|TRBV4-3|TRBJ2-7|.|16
CASSQDHPGPPYEQYF
TGCGCCAGCAGCCAAGATCACCCGGGACCGCCCTACGAGCAGTACTTC
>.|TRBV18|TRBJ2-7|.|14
CASSPGTIRDEQYF
TGTGCCAGCTCACCTGGGACCATTCGGGACGAGCAGTACTTC
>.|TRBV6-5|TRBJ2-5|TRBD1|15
CASRGTGGYQETQYF
TGTGCCAGCAGAGGGACAGGGGGGTACCAAGAGACCCAGTACTTC
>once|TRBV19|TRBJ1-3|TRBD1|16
CATHGMTGEAGNTIYF
TGTGCCACCCACGGGATGACAGGGGAGGCTGGAAACACCATATATTTT
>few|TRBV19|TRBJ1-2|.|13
CASSWTASGGYTF
TGTGCCAGTAGTTGGACCGCCTCGGGCGGCTACACCTTC
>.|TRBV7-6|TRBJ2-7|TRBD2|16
CASSFGFRGGPYEQYF
TGTGCCAGCAGCTTTGGGTTTCGGGGGGGGCCCTACGAGCAGTACTTC